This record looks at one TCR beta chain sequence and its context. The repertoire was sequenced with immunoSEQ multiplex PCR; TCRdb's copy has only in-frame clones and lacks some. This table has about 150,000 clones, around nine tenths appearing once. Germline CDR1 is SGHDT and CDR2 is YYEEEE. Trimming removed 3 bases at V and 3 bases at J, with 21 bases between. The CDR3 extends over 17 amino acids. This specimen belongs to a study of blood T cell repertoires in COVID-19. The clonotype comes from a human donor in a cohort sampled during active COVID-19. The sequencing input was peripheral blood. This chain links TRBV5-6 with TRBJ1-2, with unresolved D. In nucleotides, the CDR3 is TGTGCCAGCAGCTCCCTACACTTACTCCAAGCGGACTATGGCTACACCTTC. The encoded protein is CASSSLHLLQADYGYTF.